This section outlines one TCR beta chain sequence together with its context. Its antigen is unidentified. This sample is part of a study of T cell repertoires in cytomegalovirus infection. Findings and caveats of the study: Identification of carriers of CMV plus the relevant HLA was achieved through cumulative public TCR beta family frequency. In two of eight donors, the top clonotype was HLA-C-restricted CMV-specific.

This CDR3 comprises 13 residues. Germline assignment: CDR1 SGHDT and CDR2 YYEEEE. Trimming pared 0 bases from V and 7 bases from J, leaving 10 bases between. One entry per CDR3 protein results from TCRdb running MiXCR on the reads. The data show 500,000 or so distinct CDR3 sequences, with approximately 16% seen just once and 24% held by the top ten. The sequencing sample was made of CD8+ T cells from PBMCs. The chain combines TRBV5-6 with TRBJ1-1, with a weak D call TRBD1 (5 bases). This sequence was found in a human donor in good health (CMV status not recorded). Some clones in this sample may be carry-over from other donors' samples. The CDR3 sequence is CASSLAGDGEAFF. Written as DNA, the CDR3 is TGTGCCAGCAGCTTGGCGGGGGACGGTGAAGCTTTCTTT.